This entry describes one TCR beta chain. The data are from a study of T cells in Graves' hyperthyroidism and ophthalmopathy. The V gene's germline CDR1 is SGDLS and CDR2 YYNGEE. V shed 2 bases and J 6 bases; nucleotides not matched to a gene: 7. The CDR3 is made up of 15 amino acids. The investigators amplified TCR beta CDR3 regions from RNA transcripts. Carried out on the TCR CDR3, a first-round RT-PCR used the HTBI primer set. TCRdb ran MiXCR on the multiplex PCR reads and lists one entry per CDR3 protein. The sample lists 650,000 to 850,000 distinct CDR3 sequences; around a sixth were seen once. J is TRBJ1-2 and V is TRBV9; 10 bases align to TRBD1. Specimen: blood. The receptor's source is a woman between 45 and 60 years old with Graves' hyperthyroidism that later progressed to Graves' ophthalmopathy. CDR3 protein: CASSVPDRGLDGYTF. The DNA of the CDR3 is TGTGCCAGCAGCGTCCCCGACAGGGGGCTCGATGGCTACACCTTC.